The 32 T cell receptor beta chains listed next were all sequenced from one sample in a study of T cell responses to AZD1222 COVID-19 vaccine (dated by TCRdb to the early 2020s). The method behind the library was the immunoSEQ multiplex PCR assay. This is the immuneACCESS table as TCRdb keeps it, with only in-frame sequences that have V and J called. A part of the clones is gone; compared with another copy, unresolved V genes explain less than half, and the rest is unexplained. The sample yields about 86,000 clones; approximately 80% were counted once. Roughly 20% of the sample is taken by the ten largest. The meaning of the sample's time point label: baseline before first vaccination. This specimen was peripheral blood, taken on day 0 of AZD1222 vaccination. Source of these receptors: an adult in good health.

For the CDR3, the DNA is TGTGCCAGCAGATCAAACAGGGAAGGGGATTCACCCCTCCACTTT. Translating it yields CASRSNREGDSPLHF. This rearrangement joins TRBV6-5 to TRBJ1-6, with D perhaps TRBD1 (6 bases). V was clipped by 6 bases and J by 8 bases, with 17 bases between them. CDR3 length: 15 amino acids. CDR1 is MNHEY and CDR2 is SVGAGI in the germline V gene.

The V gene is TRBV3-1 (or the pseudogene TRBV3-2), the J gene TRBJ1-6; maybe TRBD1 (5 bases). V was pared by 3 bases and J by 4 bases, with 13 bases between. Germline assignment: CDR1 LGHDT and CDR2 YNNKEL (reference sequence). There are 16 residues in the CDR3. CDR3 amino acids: CASSHLGGSYNSPLHF. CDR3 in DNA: TGTGCCAGCAGCCATCTGGGGGGGAGTTATAATTCACCCCTCCACTTT.

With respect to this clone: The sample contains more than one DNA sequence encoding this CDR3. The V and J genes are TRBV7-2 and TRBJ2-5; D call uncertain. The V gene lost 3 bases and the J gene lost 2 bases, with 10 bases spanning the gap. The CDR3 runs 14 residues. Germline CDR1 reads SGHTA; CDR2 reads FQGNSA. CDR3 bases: TGTGCCAGCAGCTTGCGGACGGCACAAGAGACCCAGTACTTC. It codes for CASSLRTAQETQYF.

CDR3 nucleotides: TGCGCCAGCAGCAAGAACGCTGGCACAGATACGCAGTATTTT. This encodes CASSKNAGTDTQYF. This chain joins TRBV4-3 and TRBJ2-3; D gene uncertain. The CDR3 sequence is 14 residues long. Germline assignment: CDR1 LGHNA and CDR2 YSLEER. V was shortened by 5 bases and J by 1 base, with 10 bases between the two germline ends.

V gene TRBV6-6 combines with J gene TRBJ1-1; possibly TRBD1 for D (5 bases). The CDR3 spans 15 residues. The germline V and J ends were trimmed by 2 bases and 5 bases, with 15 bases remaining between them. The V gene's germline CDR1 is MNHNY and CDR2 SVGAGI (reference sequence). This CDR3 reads CASSYLVGVETEAFF. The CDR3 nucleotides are TGTGCCAGCAGTTACCTCGTGGGGGTGGAAACTGAAGCTTTCTTT.

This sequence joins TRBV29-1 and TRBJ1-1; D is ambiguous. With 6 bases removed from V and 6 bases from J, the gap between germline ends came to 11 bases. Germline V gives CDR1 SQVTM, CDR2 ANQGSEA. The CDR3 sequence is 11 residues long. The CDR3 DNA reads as TGCAGCGTCTGGAGCGTGGCTGAAGCTTTCTTT. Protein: CSVWSVAEAFF.

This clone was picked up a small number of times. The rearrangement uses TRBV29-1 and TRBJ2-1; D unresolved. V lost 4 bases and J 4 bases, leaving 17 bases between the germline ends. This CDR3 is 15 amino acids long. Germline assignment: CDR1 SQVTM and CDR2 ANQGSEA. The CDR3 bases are TGCAGCGTTGCCACGTCGTTGGAGCCGTACAATGAGCAGTTCTTC. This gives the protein CSVATSLEPYNEQFF.

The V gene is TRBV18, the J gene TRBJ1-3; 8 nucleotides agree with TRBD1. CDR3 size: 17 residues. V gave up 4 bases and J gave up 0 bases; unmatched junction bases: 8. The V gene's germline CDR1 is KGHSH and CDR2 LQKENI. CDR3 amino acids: CASSHRTGLSSGNTIYF. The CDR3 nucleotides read TGTGCCAGCTCACACCGGACAGGGCTATCCTCTGGAAACACCATATATTTT.

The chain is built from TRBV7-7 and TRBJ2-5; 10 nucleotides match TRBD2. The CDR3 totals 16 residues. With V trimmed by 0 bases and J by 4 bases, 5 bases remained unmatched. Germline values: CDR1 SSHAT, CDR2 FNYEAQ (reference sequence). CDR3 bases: TGTGCCAGCAGCTTAGCGCGGGCTAGCGGGAGAGAGACCCAGTACTTC. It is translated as CASSLARASGRETQYF.

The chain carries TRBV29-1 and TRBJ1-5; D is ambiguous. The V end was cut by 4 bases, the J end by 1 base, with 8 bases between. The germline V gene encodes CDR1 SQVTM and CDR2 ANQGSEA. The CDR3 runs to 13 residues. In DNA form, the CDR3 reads TGCAGCGTTGCCCCGGCGAGCAATCAGCCCCAGCATTTT. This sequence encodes CSVAPASNQPQHF.

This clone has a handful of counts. Here the CDR3 reads CASSWVPETQYF. The DNA for the CDR3 is TGTGCCAGCAGTTGGGTCCCAGAGACCCAGTACTTC. The rearrangement uses TRBV12-3 or TRBV12-4 and TRBJ2-5; D unresolved. Trimming cost V 4 bases and J 4 bases, with 7 bases left between them. The CDR3 runs 12 residues.

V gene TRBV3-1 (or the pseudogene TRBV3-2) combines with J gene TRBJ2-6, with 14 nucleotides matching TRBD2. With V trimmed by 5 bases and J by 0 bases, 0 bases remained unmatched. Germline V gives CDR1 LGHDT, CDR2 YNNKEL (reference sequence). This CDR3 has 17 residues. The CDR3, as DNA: TGTGCCAGCAGCGGGACTAGCGGGAGCTCTGGGGCCAACGTCCTGACTTTC. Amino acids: CASSGTSGSSGANVLTF.

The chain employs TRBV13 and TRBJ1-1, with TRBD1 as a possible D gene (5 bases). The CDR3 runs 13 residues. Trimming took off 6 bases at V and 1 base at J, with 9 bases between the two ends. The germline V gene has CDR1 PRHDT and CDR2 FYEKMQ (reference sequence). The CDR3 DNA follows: TGTGCCAGCAGGACGGACAAGAACACTGAAGCTTTCTTT. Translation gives CASRTDKNTEAFF.

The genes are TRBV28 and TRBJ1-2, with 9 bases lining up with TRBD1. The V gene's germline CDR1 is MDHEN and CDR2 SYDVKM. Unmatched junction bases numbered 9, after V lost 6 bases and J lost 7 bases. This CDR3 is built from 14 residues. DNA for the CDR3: TGTGCCAGCAGCCCCGGGACAGGGAGCGGTGGCTACACCTTC. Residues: CASSPGTGSGGYTF.

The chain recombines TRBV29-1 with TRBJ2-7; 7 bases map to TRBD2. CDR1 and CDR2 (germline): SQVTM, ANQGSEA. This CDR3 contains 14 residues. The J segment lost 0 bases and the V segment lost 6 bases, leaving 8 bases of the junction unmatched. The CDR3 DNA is TGCAGCGTGGCCACTAGCGCGAGCTCCTACGAGCAGTACTTC. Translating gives CSVATSASSYEQYF.

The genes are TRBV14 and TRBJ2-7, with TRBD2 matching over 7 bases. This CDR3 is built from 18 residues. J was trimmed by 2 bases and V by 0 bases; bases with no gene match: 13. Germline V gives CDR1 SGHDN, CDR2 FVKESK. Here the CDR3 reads CASSQDIRRLADTYEQYF. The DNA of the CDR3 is TGTGCCAGCAGCCAAGACATCAGGAGGCTAGCGGATACCTACGAGCAGTACTTC.

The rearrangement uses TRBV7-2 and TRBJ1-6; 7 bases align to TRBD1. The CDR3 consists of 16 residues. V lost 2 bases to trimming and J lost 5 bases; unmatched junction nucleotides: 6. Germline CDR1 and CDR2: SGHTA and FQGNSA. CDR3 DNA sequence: TGTGCCAGCAGCTTAATCGGGGGGACAGATAATTCACCCCTCCACTTT. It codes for CASSLIGGTDNSPLHF.

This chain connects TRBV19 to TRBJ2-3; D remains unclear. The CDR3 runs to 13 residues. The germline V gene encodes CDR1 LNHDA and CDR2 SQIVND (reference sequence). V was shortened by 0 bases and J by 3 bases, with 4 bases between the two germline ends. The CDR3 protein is CASSIDLTDTQYF. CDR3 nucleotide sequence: TGTGCCAGTAGTATAGATCTAACAGATACGCAGTATTTT.

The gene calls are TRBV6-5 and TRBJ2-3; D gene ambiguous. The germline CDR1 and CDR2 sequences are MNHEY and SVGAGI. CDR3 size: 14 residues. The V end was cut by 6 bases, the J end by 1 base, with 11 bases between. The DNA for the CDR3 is TGTGCCAGCAGCTCTGGGCAACGCACAGATACGCAGTATTTT. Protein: CASSSGQRTDTQYF.

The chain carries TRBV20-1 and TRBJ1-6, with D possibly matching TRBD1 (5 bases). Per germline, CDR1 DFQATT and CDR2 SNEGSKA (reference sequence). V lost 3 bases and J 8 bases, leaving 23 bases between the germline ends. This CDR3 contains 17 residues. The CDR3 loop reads CSASQPEDLRGDSPLHF. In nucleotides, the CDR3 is TGCAGTGCTAGTCAGCCCGAGGACCTCCGGGGGGATTCACCCCTCCACTTT.

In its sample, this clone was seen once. The CDR3 sequence: CASSPAQGYEQYF. CDR3 DNA sequence: TGTGCCAGCTCACCCGCCCAGGGGTACGAGCAGTACTTC. V gene TRBV18 combines with J gene TRBJ2-7, with D perhaps TRBD1 (6 bases). CDR3 length equals 13 residues. CDR1 is KGHSH, CDR2 LQKENI, per germline. The V gene lost 3 bases and the J gene lost 4 bases, with 10 bases spanning the gap.

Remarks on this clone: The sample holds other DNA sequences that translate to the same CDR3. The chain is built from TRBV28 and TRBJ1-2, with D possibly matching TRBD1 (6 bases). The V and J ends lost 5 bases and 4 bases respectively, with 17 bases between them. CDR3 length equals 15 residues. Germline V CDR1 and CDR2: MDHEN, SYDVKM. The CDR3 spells CASSTGGGRGYGYTF. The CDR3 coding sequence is TGTGCCAGCAGTACTGGGGGGGGGCGGGGCTATGGCTACACCTTC.

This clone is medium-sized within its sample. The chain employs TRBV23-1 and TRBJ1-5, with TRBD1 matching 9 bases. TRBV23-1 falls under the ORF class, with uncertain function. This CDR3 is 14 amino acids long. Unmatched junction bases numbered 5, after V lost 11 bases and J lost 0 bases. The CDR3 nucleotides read TGCGCCCCGCGGGACAGGGTTAGCAATCAGCCCCAGCATTTT. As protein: CAPRDRVSNQPQHF.

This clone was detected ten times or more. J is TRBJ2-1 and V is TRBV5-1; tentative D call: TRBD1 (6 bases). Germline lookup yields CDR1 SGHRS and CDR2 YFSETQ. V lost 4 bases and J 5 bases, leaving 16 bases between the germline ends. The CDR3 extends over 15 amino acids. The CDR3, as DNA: TGCGCCAGCAGCCTACAGGGCTCGCTCCACAATGAGCAGTTCTTC. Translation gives CASSLQGSLHNEQFF. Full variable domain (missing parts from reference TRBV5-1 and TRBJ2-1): KAGVTQTPRYLIKTRGQQVTLSCSPISGHRSVSWYQQTPGQGLQFLFEYFSETQRNKGNFPGRFSGRQFSNSRSEMNVSTLELGDSALYLCASSLQGSLHNEQFFGPGTRLTVL.

The chain's CDR3 is CASSYSVADTGELFF. The CDR3 nucleotides read TGTGCCAGCAGTTACTCGGTAGCGGACACCGGGGAGCTGTTTTTT. This rearrangement joins TRBV6-2 or TRBV6-3 to TRBJ2-2; the D gene is possibly TRBD2 (6 bases). From germline, CDR1 is MNHEY and CDR2 SVGEGT. The V end lost 0 bases, the J end lost 3 bases, and 8 bases lay between the germline ends. The CDR3 is 15 amino acids.

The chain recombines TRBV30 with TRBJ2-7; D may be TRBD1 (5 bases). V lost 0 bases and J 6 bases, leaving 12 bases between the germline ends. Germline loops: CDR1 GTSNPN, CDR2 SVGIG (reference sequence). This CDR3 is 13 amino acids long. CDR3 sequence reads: CAWSVSQGTEQYF. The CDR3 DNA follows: TGTGCCTGGAGTGTCTCTCAGGGAACCGAGCAGTACTTC.

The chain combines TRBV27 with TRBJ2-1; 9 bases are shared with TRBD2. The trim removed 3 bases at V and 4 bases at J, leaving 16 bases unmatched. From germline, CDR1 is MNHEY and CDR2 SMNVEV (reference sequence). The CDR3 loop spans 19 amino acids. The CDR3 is CASSFRASGILGRYNEQFF. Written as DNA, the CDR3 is TGTGCCAGCAGTTTTAGGGCTAGCGGGATTCTCGGGCGATACAATGAGCAGTTCTTC.

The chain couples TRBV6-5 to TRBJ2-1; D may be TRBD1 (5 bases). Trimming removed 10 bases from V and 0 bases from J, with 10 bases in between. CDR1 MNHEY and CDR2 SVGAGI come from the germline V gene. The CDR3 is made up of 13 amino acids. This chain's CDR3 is CATRASSYNEQFF. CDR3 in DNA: TGTGCCACCAGGGCATCCTCCTACAATGAGCAGTTCTTC.

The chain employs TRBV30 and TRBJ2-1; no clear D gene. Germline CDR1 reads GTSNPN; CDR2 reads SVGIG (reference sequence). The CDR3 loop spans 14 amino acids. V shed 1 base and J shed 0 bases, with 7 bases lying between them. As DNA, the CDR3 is TGTGCCTGGAGTGATGGAAGCTCCTACAATGAGCAGTTCTTC. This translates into CAWSDGSSYNEQFF.

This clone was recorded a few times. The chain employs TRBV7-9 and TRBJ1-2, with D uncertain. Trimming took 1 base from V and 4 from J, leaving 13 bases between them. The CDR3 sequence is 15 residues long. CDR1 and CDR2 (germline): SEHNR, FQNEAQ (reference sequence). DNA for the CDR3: TGTGCCAGCAGCTTAGAGGTTCAGTTAACCTATGGCTACACCTTC. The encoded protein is CASSLEVQLTYGYTF.

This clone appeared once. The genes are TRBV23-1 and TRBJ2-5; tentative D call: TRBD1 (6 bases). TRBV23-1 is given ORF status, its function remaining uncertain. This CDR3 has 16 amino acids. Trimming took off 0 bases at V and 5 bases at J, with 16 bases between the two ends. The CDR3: CASSQSRGRGNETQYF. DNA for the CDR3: TGCGCCAGCAGTCAATCAAGGGGCAGGGGCAACGAGACCCAGTACTTC.

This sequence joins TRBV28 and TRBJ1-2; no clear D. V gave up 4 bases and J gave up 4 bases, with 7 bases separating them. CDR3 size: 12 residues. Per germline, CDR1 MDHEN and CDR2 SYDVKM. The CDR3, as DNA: TGTGCCAGCAGTTCCCAAGCCTATGGCTACACCTTC. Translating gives CASSSQAYGYTF.